The 20 T cell receptor beta chains below were found in one sample sequenced in a study of vaccination and CD4 T cells after COVID-19. These TCRs are of unknown antigen specificity. The time point here: late sampling 161 to 241 days after vaccination in a few convalescent patients. The treatment here: approximately nine-day PBMC culture with coronavirus spike peptide pools or control peptides (ViraFEST assay). Sequence data for DNA of cultured CD4+ T cells were generated by the Oncomine TCR Beta short-read assay. From the PCR reads, TCRdb called clonotypes with MiXCR, one entry per CDR3 protein. The table shows tens of thousands of distinct CDR3 sequences, with 25% to 30% occurring only once. The sample in question was CD4+ T cells from blood, cultured in vitro, obtained about 7 months after SARS-CoV-2 vaccination. Receptors originate from a human donor who had recovered from COVID-19.

This clonotype was detected only a few times. This chain connects TRBV20-1 to TRBJ2-1, with TRBD2 matching over 7 bases. In germline, CDR1 is DFQATT, CDR2 SNEGSKA (reference sequence). CDR3 length: 12 amino acids. Trimming took 7 bases from V and 5 from J; bases not matched to a gene: 5. CDR3 in amino acids: CSGERGNNEQFF. The CDR3 DNA reads TGCAGTGGGGAGCGGGGTAACAATGAGCAGTTCTTC.

CDR3 coding DNA: TGTGCCAGCAGCCGAGCTGTTGGTCTGTGGGAGCAGTACTTC. This gives the protein CASSRAVGLWEQYF. This chain links TRBV7-8 with TRBJ2-7; D call uncertain. Germline CDR1 reads SGHVS; CDR2 reads FQNEAQ. The germline V and J ends were trimmed by 5 bases and 7 bases, with 18 bases remaining between them. The CDR3 contains 14 residues. The whole variable domain, remainder taken from reference TRBV7-8 and TRBJ2-7, is GAGVSQSPRYKVAKRGQDVALRCDPISGHVSLFWYQQALGQGPEFLTYFQNEAQLDKSGLPSDRFFAERPEGSVSTLKIQRTQQEDSAVYLCASSRAVGLWEQYFGPGTRLTVT.

The V call is TRBV7-3, the J call TRBJ2-1; the match to TRBD2 covers 10 bases. With 6 bases clipped from V and 4 bases from J, the junction kept 3 bases outside the gene matches. In germline, CDR1 is SGHTA, CDR2 FQGTGA. The CDR3 has 14 amino acids. The CDR3 loop reads CASRGTSVYNEQFF. As DNA, the CDR3 is TGTGCCAGCAGAGGGACTAGCGTATACAATGAGCAGTTCTTC.

The V gene is TRBV28, the J gene TRBJ2-6, with 8 bases aligning to TRBD1. CDR1 and CDR2 from the germline V gene are MDHEN and SYDVKM. This CDR3 has 14 residues. V lost 8 bases and J lost 2; bases outside the gene matches: 2. The CDR3 loop is CASYRGAGANVLTF. Here the CDR3 DNA reads TGTGCCAGCTACAGGGGGGCTGGGGCCAACGTCCTGACTTTC. Together with reference TRBV28 and TRBJ2-6, the CDR3 gives the full variable domain: DVKVTQSSRYLVKRTGEKVFLECVQDMDHENMFWYRQDPGLGLRLIYFSYDVKMKEKGDIPEGYSVSREKKERFSLILESASTNQTSMYLCASYRGAGANVLTFGAGSRLTVL.

In this sample, this clonotype turned up a few times. The chain carries TRBV28 and TRBJ1-6; D is uncertain. CDR1 is MDHEN and CDR2 is SYDVKM in the germline V gene. V was trimmed by 3 bases and J by 10 bases, leaving 16 bases between them. The CDR3 is made up of 15 amino acids. The CDR3 nucleotides read TGTGCCAGCAGTTTGCGTGGGCCAGAACAATCACCCCTCCACTTT. This gives the protein CASSLRGPEQSPLHF.

The chain carries TRBV7-9 and TRBJ1-1, with 7 positions matching TRBD1. This CDR3 comprises 14 residues. The V and J ends lost 2 bases and 8 bases, in that order; junction bases with no gene match: 8. From germline, CDR1 is SEHNR and CDR2 FQNEAQ (reference sequence). CDR3 amino acids: CASSLQGEMSEAFF. The CDR3 coding sequence is TGTGCCAGCAGCTTACAGGGGGAAATGTCAGAAGCTTTCTTT.

The genes are TRBV4-1 and TRBJ2-7; TRBD2 matches 7 bases. CDR1 and CDR2 (germline): MGHRA, YSYEKL. The CDR3 sequence is 19 residues long. The V segment lost 0 bases and the J segment 4 bases; nucleotides outside the gene matches: 18. The CDR3 here is CASSQEFLAAFLGAYEQYF. CDR3 DNA sequence: TGCGCCAGCAGCCAAGAGTTCCTAGCGGCCTTCCTCGGCGCATACGAGCAGTACTTC.

In this sample, this clonotype turned up a few times. The chain is built from TRBV19 and TRBJ1-1; TRBD1 matches 9 bases. In germline, CDR1 is LNHDA, CDR2 SQIVND (reference sequence). The CDR3 contains 14 residues. With 1 base clipped from V and 10 bases from J, the junction kept 7 bases outside the gene matches. The CDR3 nucleotides read TGTGCCAGTAGTATAGCCACGGACAGGGGAAGAGCTTTCTTT. It encodes CASSIATDRGRAFF. Based on the CDR3 plus reference TRBV19 and TRBJ1-1, the full variable domain is DGGITQSPKYLFRKEGQNVTLSCEQNLNHDAMYWYRQDPGQGLRLIYYSQIVNDFQKGDIAEGYSVSREKKESFPLTVTSAQKNPTAFYLCASSIATDRGRAFFGQGTRLTVV.

This clonotype came up a few times. V and J are TRBV7-3 and TRBJ2-1, with D maybe TRBD2 (5 bases). The CDR3 runs 16 residues. From germline, CDR1 is SGHTA and CDR2 FQGTGA. V was clipped by 5 bases and J by 0 bases, with 14 bases between them. The CDR3 DNA reads TGTGCCAGCAGCCTGGATCGACTAAGCTCCTACAATGAGCAGTTCTTC. Translated, it gives CASSLDRLSSYNEQFF.

The genes are TRBV24-1 and TRBJ2-7, with D perhaps matching TRBD2 (5 bases). Trimming took 3 bases from V and 7 from J, leaving 12 bases between them. The germline gives CDR1 KGHDR, CDR2 SFDVKD. The CDR3 is 13 residues long. The CDR3 nucleotides read TGTGCCACCAGTGATCCCGGGGTTAAGGAGCAGTACTTC. It yields the protein CATSDPGVKEQYF.

The rearrangement uses TRBV20-1 and TRBJ2-7, with 7 bases fitting TRBD1. This CDR3 comprises 17 residues. With V trimmed by 0 bases and J by 4 bases, 15 bases remained unmatched. The germline CDR1 and CDR2 sequences are DFQATT and SNEGSKA (reference sequence). The CDR3 bases are TGCAGTGCTAGAGACTTAAACAACAGGGGATATCGATACGAGCAGTACTTC. It codes for CSARDLNNRGYRYEQYF.

This clonotype was counted a single time. The rearrangement links TRBV6-2 or TRBV6-3 to TRBJ2-2, with 9 bases aligning to TRBD2. CDR1 and CDR2 (germline): MNHEY, SVGEGT. The CDR3 covers 15 residues. With V trimmed by 7 bases and J by 0 bases, 3 bases remained unmatched. The CDR3 region has the DNA TGTGCCAGCAAACCTAGCGGGACGAACACCGGGGAGCTGTTTTTT. It yields the protein CASKPSGTNTGELFF.

This clonotype was seen only a few times. In DNA form, the CDR3 reads TGTGCCAGCAGTACAGCGGGAGCGACCCAAGAGACCCAGTACTTC. As protein: CASSTAGATQETQYF. This chain links TRBV25-1 with TRBJ2-5, with TRBD2 identical over 8 bases. From germline, CDR1 is MGHDK and CDR2 SYGVNS. The CDR3 contains 15 residues. Trimming at V came to 5 bases and at J to 1 base, leaving 6 bases not matched to a gene.

Only a few counts were recorded for this clonotype. The gene calls are TRBV6-4 and TRBJ2-7; TRBD1 agrees at 10 bases. V was pared by 1 base and J by 2 bases, with 2 bases of the junction left unmatched. Germline CDR1 reads MRHNA; CDR2 reads SNTAGT. CDR3 length: 15 amino acids. The CDR3 region has the DNA TGTGCCAGCAGTGACTGGACAGGGGGACCCTACGAGCAGTACTTC. Translation: CASSDWTGGPYEQYF.

CDR3: CASSPPSGANVLTF. Here the CDR3 DNA reads TGTGCCAGCAGCCCCCCCTCTGGGGCCAACGTCCTGACTTTC. This sequence joins TRBV7-9 and TRBJ2-6, with no clear D. This CDR3 contains 14 residues. V lost 5 bases, J lost 0 bases, and 5 bases lay in between. CDR1 SEHNR and CDR2 FQNEAQ come from the germline V gene (reference sequence).

The rearrangement links TRBV29-1 to TRBJ2-3; TRBD2 matches 12 bases. J lost 5 bases, V lost 4 bases, and 4 bases had no gene match. The length of the CDR3 is 14 residues. CDR1 is SQVTM, CDR2 ANQGSEA, per germline. The CDR3 reads CSVGLAGVGDTQYF. The CDR3 DNA follows: TGCAGCGTTGGACTAGCGGGAGTGGGAGATACGCAGTATTTT.

The chain combines TRBV10-3 with TRBJ2-7; 7 bases map to TRBD1. In germline, CDR1 is ENHRY, CDR2 SYGVKD. After removal of 3 bases from V and 6 bases from J, the junction contained 5 bases not matched to a gene. The CDR3 length is 13 residues. Here the CDR3 reads CAISDGTASEQYF. The DNA of the CDR3 is TGTGCCATCAGTGACGGGACAGCATCCGAGCAGTACTTC.

The chain couples TRBV6-5 to TRBJ2-5, with D perhaps being TRBD1 or TRBD2 (5 bases each). This CDR3 contains 16 residues. V lost 2 bases to trimming and J lost 1 base, with 14 bases between them. Germline CDR1 MNHEY, CDR2 SVGAGI. As DNA, the CDR3 is TGTGCCAGCAGTTACGGGGCGGCAGGGACCCAAGAGACCCAGTACTTC. Translation gives CASSYGAAGTQETQYF.

J is TRBJ2-7 and V is TRBV29-1, with D perhaps matching TRBD2 (5 bases). Germline V gives CDR1 SQVTM, CDR2 ANQGSEA. V lost 1 base, J lost 6 bases, and 28 bases lay in between. CDR3 length equals 18 residues. The CDR3 spells CSVEAPYGRDGRLSEQYF. For the CDR3, the DNA is TGCAGCGTTGAAGCCCCGTACGGACGGGATGGGCGGTTGAGCGAGCAGTACTTC.

The rearrangement uses TRBV4-2 and TRBJ2-3; D may be TRBD2 (7 bases). The CDR3 runs to 17 residues. From germline, CDR1 is LGHNA and CDR2 YNFKEQ. Between the trimmed V and J ends, which lost 0 bases and 0 bases, there was a span of 13 bases. In nucleotides, the CDR3 is TGTGCCAGCAGCCAAGATAGGGGGGGTGGGAGCACAGATACGCAGTATTTT. This sequence encodes CASSQDRGGGSTDTQYF.